Sequencing of this TCR beta chain was carried out in a study of cytomegalovirus exposure and HLA in healthy donors. Trimming pared 8 bases from V and 1 base from J, leaving 9 bases between. The CDR3 consists of 12 residues. From germline, CDR1 is SNHLY and CDR2 FYNNEI. On this clone: Its antigen is currently unknown.

Sequencing was performed with immunoSEQ multiplex PCR; in TCRdb, only in-frame clones are kept and a portion is missing. The top ten hold 4% to 4.5% of the sample, which has approximately 160,000 clones, nearly 90% seen once. Findings and caveats of the study: Most sequenced TCRs were rare (though some public TCRs occurred in many donors).

This chain links TRBV2 with TRBJ2-7; a weak D match, TRBD1 (6 bases). The receptor comes from a young man in good health and CMV-seropositive. Sequenced input: PBMCs. The CDR3: CASSTGSYEQYF. The CDR3 DNA reads TGTGCCAGCTCGACAGGTTCCTACGAGCAGTACTTC. Full variable domain (missing parts from reference TRBV2 and TRBJ2-7): EPEVTQTPSHQVTQMGQEVILRCVPISNHLYFYWYRQILGQKVEFLVSFYNNEISEKSEIFDDQFSVERPDGSNFTLKIRSTKLEDSAMYFCASSTGSYEQYFGPGTRLTVT.